This T cell receptor (beta chain) was obtained from a study of blood T cell repertoires in COVID-19. The CDR3 is made up of 14 amino acids. Trimming removed 5 bases from V and 0 bases from J, with 9 bases in between. Germline loops: CDR1 SNHLY, CDR2 FYNNEI. The method was immunoSEQ multiplex PCR; TCRdb's version includes in-frame clones alone and lacks a portion of them. Of roughly 250,000 clones listed, about 90% were seen once; the top ten hold over 1.5%. This receptor was identified in a woman aged 18-35 years who had recovered from COVID-19. The sequencing input was PBMCs or T cells enriched from blood (not recorded which). V gene TRBV2 combines with J gene TRBJ2-3; no clear D. CDR3 coding DNA: TGTGCCAGCAGTTACAGCCTTAGCACAGATACGCAGTATTTT. Amino acids: CASSYSLSTDTQYF.